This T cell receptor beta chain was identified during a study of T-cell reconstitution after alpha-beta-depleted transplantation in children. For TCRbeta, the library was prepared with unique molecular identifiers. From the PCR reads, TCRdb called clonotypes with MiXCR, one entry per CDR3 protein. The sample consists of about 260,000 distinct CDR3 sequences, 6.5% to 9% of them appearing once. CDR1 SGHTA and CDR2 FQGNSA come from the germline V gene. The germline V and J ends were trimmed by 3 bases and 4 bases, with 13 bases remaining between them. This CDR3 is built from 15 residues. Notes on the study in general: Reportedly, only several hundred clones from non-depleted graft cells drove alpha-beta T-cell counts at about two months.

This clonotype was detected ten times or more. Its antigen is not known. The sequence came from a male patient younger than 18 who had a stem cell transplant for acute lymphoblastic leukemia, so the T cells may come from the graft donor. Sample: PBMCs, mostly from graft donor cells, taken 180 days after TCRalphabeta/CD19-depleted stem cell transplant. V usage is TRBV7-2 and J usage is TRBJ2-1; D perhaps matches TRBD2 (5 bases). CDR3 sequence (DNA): TGTGCCAGCAGCTTGCGTTCGACTACTTACAATGAGCAGTTCTTC. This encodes CASSLRSTTYNEQFF.